The entry that follows covers one T cell receptor (beta chain) sequence. What it binds is unknown. This CDR3 region has 13 residues. Germline V gene sequence: CDR1 MNHEY, CDR2 SMNVEV (reference sequence). The germline V and J ends were trimmed by 1 base and 0 bases, with 4 bases remaining between them. The data belong to a study of shared clonotypes between healthy human individuals. Notes on the study in general: Compared with clonotypes that all four donors shared, non-shared clonotypes had lower generation probabilities.

Each PCR replicate from the sorted subsets contained 200 to 250 ng DNA, which is tens of thousands of T cell genomes. Measured with immunoSEQ multiplex PCR; TCRdb has only the in-frame clones, and not every one. Of approximately 1,500,000 clones listed, roughly 97% are singletons. The TCR comes from a man aged 25 to 40 in good health. Sequencing input: naive CD4+ T cells sorted from blood. The subset here: CD45RA+ positively selected. This rearrangement joins TRBV27 to TRBJ2-7; no clear D. The DNA for the CDR3 is TGTGCCAGCAGTTTATTAGCCTCCTACGAGCAGTACTTC. Translating gives CASSLLASYEQYF.